Below are 20 T cell receptor beta chains sequenced from a single sample in a study of molecular identifiers for immune sequencing clone quantification. TCRdb used MiXCR to reprocess the PCR reads, holding one entry per CDR3 protein. The sample has some 650,000 distinct CDR3 sequences, about 20% seen once. The sample comprised naive CD8+ T cells from blood, with Jurkat cell RNA spiked in. As for subset: FACS-sorted CD8+CD4-CCR7+CD45RA+ naive T cells. These receptors were obtained from a human donor in good health. Some libraries in this study had Jurkat cell RNA spiked in.

A remark on this clonotype: A much larger clone lies a single base off, so this may be a read error. The rearrangement joins TRBV4-1 to TRBJ1-2, with D maybe TRBD1 (5 bases). The CDR3 is 15 amino acids. CDR1 MGHRA and CDR2 YSYEKL come from the germline V gene. V was cut by 1 base and J by 6 bases, with 15 bases left in between. CDR3 DNA: TGCGCCAGCAGCCAAGTTCTAGGGGAGGGCCATGGCTACACCTTC. Translation: CASSQVLGEGHGYTF.

DNA of the CDR3: TGTGCCAGCAGCTCTCGGCAGGGGCGCTCACCCCTCCACTTT. Its translation is CASSSRQGRSPLHF. The gene calls are TRBV7-9 and TRBJ1-6; the D gene is possibly TRBD1 (6 bases). V shed 4 bases and J shed 10 bases, with 14 bases lying between them. The CDR3 loop spans 14 amino acids. Germline CDR1 reads SEHNR; CDR2 reads FQNEAQ (reference sequence). The variable domain in full, with the rest retrieved from reference TRBV7-9 and TRBJ1-6, is DTGVSQNPRHKITKRGQNVTFRCDPISEHNRLYWYRQTLGQGPEFLTYFQNEAQLEKSRLLSDRFSAERPKGSFSTLEIQRTEQGDSAMYLCASSSRQGRSPLHFGNGTRLTVT.

The gene calls are TRBV14 and TRBJ2-5, with D possibly being TRBD2 (6 bases). Germline V lookup: CDR1 SGHDN, CDR2 FVKESK. CDR3 length equals 15 residues. V was cut by 6 bases and J by 2 bases, with 16 bases left in between. For the CDR3, the DNA is TGTGCCAGCAGTGACAATCGGGGGTTTCAAGAGACCCAGTACTTC. It encodes CASSDNRGFQETQYF.

The chain carries TRBV6-5 and TRBJ1-1, with a tentative D call TRBD1 (6 bases). The CDR3 is 13 amino acids. Germline loops: CDR1 MNHEY, CDR2 SVGAGI. V was trimmed by 5 bases and J by 8 bases, leaving 15 bases between them. In DNA form, the CDR3 reads TGTGCCAGCAGTCCCGCGGGGGGCTTGGAAGCTTTCTTT. Encoded protein: CASSPAGGLEAFF.

This clonotype was found many times. The CDR3 reads CAWSAPDIDMNSPLHF. The CDR3 DNA reads as TGTGCCTGGAGTGCTCCAGACATAGATATGAATTCACCCCTCCACTTT. The rearrangement joins TRBV30 to TRBJ1-6; no reliable D call. Germline CDR1 is GTSNPN and CDR2 is SVGIG (reference sequence). CDR3 size: 16 residues. The V end lost 1 base, the J end lost 7 bases, and 17 bases lay between the germline ends.

This clonotype was observed at least ten times. This chain connects TRBV7-9 to TRBJ2-7; 7 bases align to TRBD1. V lost 5 bases, J lost 0 bases, and 4 bases stayed unmatched. Germline V gives CDR1 SEHNR, CDR2 FQNEAQ (reference sequence). This CDR3 has 14 residues. CDR3 DNA sequence: TGTGCCAGCAGCCCCGACAGGGACTCCTACGAGCAGTACTTC. Translated: CASSPDRDSYEQYF.

The chain links TRBV5-1 to TRBJ1-1, with no clear D. Germline V gene sequence: CDR1 SGHRS, CDR2 YFSETQ. There are 11 residues in the CDR3. V shed 7 bases and J shed 4 bases, with 8 bases lying between them. The CDR3 DNA reads as TGCGCCAGCCAAGTTGGCACTGAAGCTTTCTTT. Amino acids: CASQVGTEAFF.

Of note for this clonotype: With a much larger clone just one base away, this may be a read error. This chain connects TRBV19 to TRBJ1-5, with D unclear. The CDR3 is 17 residues long. The V gene's germline CDR1 is LNHDA and CDR2 SQIVND (reference sequence). The CDR3 DNA reads as TGTGCCAGTAGTATAGCCGGCGGTTACATGAGCAGTCAGCCCCAGCATTTT. Translated: CASSIAGGYMSSQPQHF.

V gene TRBV5-4 combines with J gene TRBJ2-7; D might be TRBD1 (5 bases). The germline gives CDR1 SGHNT, CDR2 YYREEE (reference sequence). The CDR3 sequence is 14 residues long. V lost 3 bases and J lost 6, with 16 bases in between. The CDR3: CASSSDRQFPEQYF. In nucleotides, the CDR3 is TGTGCCAGCAGCTCCGACAGACAGTTCCCCGAGCAGTACTTC.

The V call is TRBV5-4, the J call TRBJ2-5; 11 bases align to TRBD1. V lost 2 bases to trimming and J lost 4 bases; unmatched junction nucleotides: 7. The CDR3 totals 16 residues. CDR1 SGHNT and CDR2 YYREEE come from the germline V gene (reference sequence). CDR3 nucleotide sequence: TGTGCCAGCAGCTTAGCCCCGGGACAGGGGGGAGAGACCCAGTACTTC. Translating gives CASSLAPGQGGETQYF.

In this sample, this clonotype turned up a few times. A much larger clone is a single base away; this may be a read error. The V call is TRBV7-9, the J call TRBJ2-2; D possibly matches TRBD1 or TRBD2 (5 bases each). The CDR3 extends over 16 amino acids. Germline V lookup: CDR1 SEHNR, CDR2 FQNEAQ (reference sequence). As DNA, the CDR3 is TGTGCCAGCAGCCCAACCCAGACAGATCCGGCCGGGGAGCTGCTTTTT. Translated, it gives CASSPTQTDPAGELLF.

Turning to this clonotype: A much larger clone lies one base from this, so it may be a read error. The gene calls are TRBV28 and TRBJ1-5; D call uncertain. CDR1 and CDR2 from the germline V gene are MDHEN and SYDVKM. The CDR3 consists of 17 residues. V lost 8 bases to trimming and J lost 0 bases, with 20 bases between them. CDR3 residues: CASHPDWGGGSNQPQHF. CDR3 in DNA: TGTGCCAGCCACCCCGACTGGGGTGGCGGTAGCAATCAGCCCCAGCATTTT. The full variable domain, in which reference TRBV28 and TRBJ1-5 provide the parts outside the CDR3, is DVKVTQSSRYLVKRTGEKVFLECVQDMDHENMFWYRQDPGLGLRLIYFSYDVKMKEKGDIPEGYSVSREKKERFSLILESASTNQTSMYLCASHPDWGGGSNQPQHFGDGTRLSIL.

The J gene is TRBJ2-1, the V gene TRBV9; the D call may be TRBD1 or TRBD2 (5 bases each). Germline CDR1 SGDLS, CDR2 YYNGEE. V lost 0 bases and J 8 bases, leaving 21 bases between the germline ends. The CDR3 extends over 17 amino acids. CDR3 in DNA: TGTGCCAGCAGCGTAGCCTCCGGGGCCACCCAACCGGATGAGCAGTTCTTC. It translates to CASSVASGATQPDEQFF.

The chain is built from TRBV21-1 and TRBJ1-2. TRBV21-1 is tagged as a pseudogene. The CDR3 spans 16 residues. For the CDR3, the DNA is TGTGCCAGCAGCAAAGCCGCCGTCAGAGCTAACTATGGCTACACCTTC. This codes for CASSKAAVRANYGYTF.

The chain couples TRBV12-5 to TRBJ1-4; 11 positions match TRBD1. Trimming at V came to 5 bases and at J to 0 bases, leaving 8 bases not matched to a gene. This CDR3 is 18 amino acids long. CDR1 is LGHNT, CDR2 FRNRAP, per germline. The DNA of the CDR3 is TGTGCTAGTGGTGCCGCCCCGGGACAGGGGGCAACTAATGAAAAACTGTTTTTT. As protein: CASGAAPGQGATNEKLFF. Full variable domain (outside the CDR3, taken from reference TRBV12-5 and TRBJ1-4): DARVTQTPRHKVTEMGQEVTMRCQPILGHNTVFWYRQTMMQGLELLAYFRNRAPLDDSGMPKDRFSAEMPDATLATLKIQPSEPRDSAVYFCASGAAPGQGATNEKLFFGSGTQLSVL.

The chain carries TRBV20-1 and TRBJ2-3, with TRBD2 identical over 8 bases. Trimming took 2 bases from V and 4 from J; bases not matched to a gene: 11. CDR3 length: 16 residues. Germline V gene sequence: CDR1 DFQATT, CDR2 SNEGSKA (reference sequence). CDR3 loop: CSARRTGTSFPDTQYF. CDR3 coding DNA: TGCAGTGCTAGAAGGACCGGGACTAGTTTTCCAGATACGCAGTATTTT.

As concerns this clonotype: A read error is possible here, since a much larger clone lies one base away. This CDR3 is missing its conserved last phenylalanine or tryptophan, likely due to a read error. The CDR3 DNA sequence: TGCGCCAGCAGCCAAGATGATGGGACAGGGGCGAGCACCATATATTCT. Its protein is CASSQDDGTGASTIYS. This sequence joins TRBV4-1 and TRBJ1-3; 10 bases map to TRBD1. With V trimmed by 0 bases and J by 9 bases, 8 bases remained unmatched. CDR1 is MGHRA and CDR2 is YSYEKL in the germline V gene. There are 16 residues in the CDR3.

In regard to this clonotype: The junction differs from germline at one of its ends, possibly a read error. The V and J genes are TRBV5-4 and TRBJ2-7; no clear D. Germline V gene lookup returns CDR1 SGHNT and CDR2 YYREEE (reference sequence). The CDR3 loop spans 13 amino acids. CDR3 nucleotides: TGTGCCAGCTGGGCGCAGCCCCATAACGAGCATTACTTC. Translated, it gives CASWAQPHNEHYF.

This clonotype was seen ten or more times. The V call is TRBV2, the J call TRBJ2-7; either TRBD1 or TRBD2 may supply D (5 bases each). Germline V gene lookup returns CDR1 SNHLY and CDR2 FYNNEI. The V end was cut by 6 bases, the J end by 4 bases, with 19 bases between. The CDR3 has 15 amino acids. The CDR3 sequence: CASSPMTRDLYEQYF. The DNA for the CDR3 is TGTGCCAGCAGCCCTATGACACGGGACCTATACGAGCAGTACTTC.

The table lists this clonotype with many counts. The CDR3 reads CAWSEGGQVDEAFF. As DNA, the CDR3 is TGTGCCTGGAGTGAAGGGGGGCAGGTGGATGAAGCTTTCTTT. The chain couples TRBV30 to TRBJ1-1; weak D call: TRBD1 (6 bases). V lost 1 base to trimming and J lost 7 bases, with 16 bases between them. This CDR3 region has 14 residues. CDR1 is GTSNPN and CDR2 is SVGIG in the germline V gene (reference sequence).